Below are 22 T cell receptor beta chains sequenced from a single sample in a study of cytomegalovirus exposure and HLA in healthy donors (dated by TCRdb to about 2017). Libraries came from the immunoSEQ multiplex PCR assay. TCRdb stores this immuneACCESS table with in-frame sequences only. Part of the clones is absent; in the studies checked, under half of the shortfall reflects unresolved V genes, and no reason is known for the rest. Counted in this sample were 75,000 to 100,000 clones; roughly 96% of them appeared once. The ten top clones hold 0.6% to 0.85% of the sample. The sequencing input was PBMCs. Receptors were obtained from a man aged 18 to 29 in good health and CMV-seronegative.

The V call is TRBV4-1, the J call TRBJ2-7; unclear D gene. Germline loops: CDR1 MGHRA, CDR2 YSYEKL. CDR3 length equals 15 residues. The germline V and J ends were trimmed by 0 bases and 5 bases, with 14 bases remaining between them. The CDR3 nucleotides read TGCGCCAGCAGCCAAGATCTAAGGTTAGGAGACGAGCAGTACTTC. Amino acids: CASSQDLRLGDEQYF.

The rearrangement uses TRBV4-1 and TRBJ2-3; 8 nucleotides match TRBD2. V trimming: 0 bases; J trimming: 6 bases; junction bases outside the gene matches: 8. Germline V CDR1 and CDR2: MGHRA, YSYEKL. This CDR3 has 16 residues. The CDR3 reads CASSQDIAGYMDTQYF. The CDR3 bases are TGCGCCAGCAGCCAAGATATAGCGGGATATATGGATACGCAGTATTTT.

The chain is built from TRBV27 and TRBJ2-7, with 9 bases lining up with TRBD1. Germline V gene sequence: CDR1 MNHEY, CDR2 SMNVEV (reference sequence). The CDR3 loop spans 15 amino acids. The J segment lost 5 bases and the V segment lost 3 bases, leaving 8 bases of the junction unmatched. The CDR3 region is CASSLSGTGRDEQYF. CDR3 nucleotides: TGTGCCAGCAGTTTGTCCGGGACAGGGAGAGACGAGCAGTACTTC.

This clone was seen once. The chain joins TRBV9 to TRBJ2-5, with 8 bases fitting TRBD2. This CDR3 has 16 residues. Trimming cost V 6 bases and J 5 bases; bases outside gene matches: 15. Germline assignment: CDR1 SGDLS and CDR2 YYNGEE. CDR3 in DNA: TGTGCCAGCAACCCCGGGGGGGGCGGGGCGATGGAGACCCAGTACTTC. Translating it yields CASNPGGGGAMETQYF.

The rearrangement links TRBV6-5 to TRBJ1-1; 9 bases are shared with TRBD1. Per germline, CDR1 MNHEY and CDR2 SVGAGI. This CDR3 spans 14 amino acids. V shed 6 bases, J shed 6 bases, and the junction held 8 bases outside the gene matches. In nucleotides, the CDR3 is TGTGCCAGCAGGGAACAGGGGGCCGGCGCTGAAGCTTTCTTT. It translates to CASREQGAGAEAFF.

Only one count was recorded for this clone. The CDR3 region is CASSLYRAGRGQAFF. The CDR3 DNA reads as TGTGCCAGCAGCTTGTACAGAGCAGGGAGGGGACAAGCTTTCTTT. V gene TRBV5-6 combines with J gene TRBJ1-1; maybe TRBD1 (5 bases). V was pared by 1 base and J by 9 bases, with 19 bases between. CDR3 length equals 15 residues. The V gene's germline CDR1 is SGHDT and CDR2 YYEEEE.

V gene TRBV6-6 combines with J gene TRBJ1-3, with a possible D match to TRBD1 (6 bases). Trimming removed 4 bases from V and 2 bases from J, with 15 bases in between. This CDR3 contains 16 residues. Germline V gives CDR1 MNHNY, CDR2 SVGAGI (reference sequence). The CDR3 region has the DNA TGTGCCAGCAGTTGGTCGGTGGGGGCACCTGGAAACACCATATATTTT. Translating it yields CASSWSVGAPGNTIYF.

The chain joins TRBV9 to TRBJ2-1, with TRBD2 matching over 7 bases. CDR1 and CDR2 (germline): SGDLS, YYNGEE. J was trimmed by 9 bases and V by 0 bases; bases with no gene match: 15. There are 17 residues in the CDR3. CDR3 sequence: CASSVEGGETANGEQFF. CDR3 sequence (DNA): TGTGCCAGCAGCGTAGAGGGAGGGGAGACAGCGAACGGTGAGCAGTTCTTC.

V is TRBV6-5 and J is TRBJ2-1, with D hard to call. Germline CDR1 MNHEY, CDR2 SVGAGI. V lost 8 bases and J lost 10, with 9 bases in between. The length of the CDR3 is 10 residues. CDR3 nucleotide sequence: TGTGCCAGCTTCCACTCGGAGCAGTTCTTC. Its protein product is CASFHSEQFF.

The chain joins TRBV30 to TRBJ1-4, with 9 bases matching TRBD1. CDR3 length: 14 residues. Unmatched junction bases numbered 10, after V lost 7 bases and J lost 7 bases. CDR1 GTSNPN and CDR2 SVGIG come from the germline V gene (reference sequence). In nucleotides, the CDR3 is TGTGCCTCGGAGACAGGGGGGGGTGGTGAAAAACTGTTTTTT. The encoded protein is CASETGGGGEKLFF.

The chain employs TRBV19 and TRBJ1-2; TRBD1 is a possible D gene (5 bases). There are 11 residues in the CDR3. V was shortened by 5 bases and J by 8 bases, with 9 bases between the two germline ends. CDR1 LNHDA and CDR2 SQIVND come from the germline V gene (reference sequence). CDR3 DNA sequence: TGTGCCAGTAGTGCCCAGGGCGGCTACACCTTC. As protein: CASSAQGGYTF. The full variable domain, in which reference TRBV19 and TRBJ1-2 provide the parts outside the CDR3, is DGGITQSPKYLFRKEGQNVTLSCEQNLNHDAMYWYRQDPGQGLRLIYYSQIVNDFQKGDIAEGYSVSREKKESFPLTVTSAQKNPTAFYLCASSAQGGYTFGSGTRLTVV.

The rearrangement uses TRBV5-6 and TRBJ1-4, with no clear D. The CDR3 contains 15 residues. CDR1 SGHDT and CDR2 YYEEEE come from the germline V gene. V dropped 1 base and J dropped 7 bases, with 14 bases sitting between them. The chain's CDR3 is CASSLYGSLGEKLFF. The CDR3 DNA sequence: TGTGCCAGCAGCTTGTATGGGTCACTAGGTGAAAAACTGTTTTTT.

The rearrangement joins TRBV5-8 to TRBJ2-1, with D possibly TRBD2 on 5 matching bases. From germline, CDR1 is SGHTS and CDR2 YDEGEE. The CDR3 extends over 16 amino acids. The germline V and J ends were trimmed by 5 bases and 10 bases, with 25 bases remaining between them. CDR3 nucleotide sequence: TGTGCCAGCAGAACCTATAAAGTGGACTGGGCTAGCGAGCAGTTCTTC. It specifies CASRTYKVDWASEQFF. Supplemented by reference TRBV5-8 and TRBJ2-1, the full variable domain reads EAGVTQSPTHLIKTRGQQATLRCSPISGHTSVYWYQQALGLGLQFLLWYDEGEERNRGNFPPRFSGRQFPNYSSELNVNALELEDSALYLCASRTYKVDWASEQFFGPGTRLTVL.

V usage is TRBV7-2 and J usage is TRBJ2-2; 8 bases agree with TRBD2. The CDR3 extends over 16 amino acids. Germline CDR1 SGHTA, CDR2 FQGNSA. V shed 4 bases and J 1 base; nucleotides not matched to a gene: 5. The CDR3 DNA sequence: TGTGCCAGCAGCTCGGGGACTAGTAAGAACACCGGGGAGCTGTTTTTT. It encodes CASSSGTSKNTGELFF.

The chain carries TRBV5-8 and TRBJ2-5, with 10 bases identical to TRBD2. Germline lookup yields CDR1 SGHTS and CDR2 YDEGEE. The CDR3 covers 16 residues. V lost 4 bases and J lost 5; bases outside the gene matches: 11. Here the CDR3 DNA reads TGTGCCAGCAGCCCAGCTCTAGCGGGAGCCGGGGAGACCCAGTACTTC. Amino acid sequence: CASSPALAGAGETQYF.

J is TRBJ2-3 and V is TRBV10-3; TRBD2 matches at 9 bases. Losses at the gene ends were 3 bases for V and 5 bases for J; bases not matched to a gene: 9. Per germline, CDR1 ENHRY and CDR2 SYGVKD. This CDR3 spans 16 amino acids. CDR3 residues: CAISDIYTSGLDTQYF. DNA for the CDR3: TGTGCCATCAGTGATATTTATACTAGCGGGTTAGATACGCAGTATTTT.

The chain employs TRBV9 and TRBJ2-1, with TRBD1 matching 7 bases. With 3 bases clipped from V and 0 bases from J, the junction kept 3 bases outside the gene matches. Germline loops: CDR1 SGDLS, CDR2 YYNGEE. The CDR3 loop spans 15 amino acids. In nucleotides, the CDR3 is TGTGCCAGCAGCGAGACAGGGAACTCCTACAATGAGCAGTTCTTC. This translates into CASSETGNSYNEQFF.

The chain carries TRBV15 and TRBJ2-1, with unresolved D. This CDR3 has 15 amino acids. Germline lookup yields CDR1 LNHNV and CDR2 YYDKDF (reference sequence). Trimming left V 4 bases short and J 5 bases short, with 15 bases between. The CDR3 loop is CATSMAVTLDNEQFF. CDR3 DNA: TGTGCCACCAGCATGGCGGTCACCCTTGACAATGAGCAGTTCTTC.

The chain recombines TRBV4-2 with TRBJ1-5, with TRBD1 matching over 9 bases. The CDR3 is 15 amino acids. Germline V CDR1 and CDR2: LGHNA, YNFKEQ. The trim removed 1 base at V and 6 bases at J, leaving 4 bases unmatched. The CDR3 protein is CASSQGQGDGQPQHF. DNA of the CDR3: TGTGCCAGCAGCCAAGGACAGGGGGATGGTCAGCCCCAGCATTTT.

The CDR3 here is CSVEVAGVYEQYF. CDR3 bases: TGCAGCGTTGAAGTCGCAGGGGTGTACGAGCAGTACTTC. The chain employs TRBV29-1 and TRBJ2-7; tentative D call: TRBD1 (6 bases). V was trimmed by 1 base and J by 4 bases, leaving 11 bases between them. CDR3 size: 13 residues. Germline-derived CDR1 and CDR2 are SQVTM and ANQGSEA.

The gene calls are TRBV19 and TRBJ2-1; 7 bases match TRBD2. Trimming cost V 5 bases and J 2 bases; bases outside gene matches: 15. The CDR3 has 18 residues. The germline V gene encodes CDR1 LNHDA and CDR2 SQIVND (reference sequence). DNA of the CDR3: TGTGCCAGTAGTCCTGGGAGCGAGCGGGACGGGACCTACAATGAGCAGTTCTTC. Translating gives CASSPGSERDGTYNEQFF.

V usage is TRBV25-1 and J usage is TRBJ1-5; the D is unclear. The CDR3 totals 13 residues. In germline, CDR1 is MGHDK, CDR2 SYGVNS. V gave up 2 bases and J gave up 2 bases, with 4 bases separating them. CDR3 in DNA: TGTGCCAGCAGTGAACGTGGCAATCAGCCCCAGCATTTT. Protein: CASSERGNQPQHF.